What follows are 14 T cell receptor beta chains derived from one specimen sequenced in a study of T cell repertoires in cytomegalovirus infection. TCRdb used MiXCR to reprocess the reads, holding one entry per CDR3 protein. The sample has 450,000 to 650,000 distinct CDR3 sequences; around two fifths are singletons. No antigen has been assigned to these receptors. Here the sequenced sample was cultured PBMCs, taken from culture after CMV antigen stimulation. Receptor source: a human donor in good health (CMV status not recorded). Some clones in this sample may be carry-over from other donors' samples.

CDR3 in amino acids: CSAVQGSSYNSPLHF. The CDR3 coding sequence is TGCAGTGCAGTACAGGGAAGCTCCTATAATTCACCCCTCCACTTT. V usage is TRBV20-1 and J usage is TRBJ1-6; maybe TRBD1 (6 bases). The CDR3 totals 15 residues. The ends were cut back, 6 bases at V and 0 bases at J, with 12 bases in the middle. Per the germline V gene, CDR1 is DFQATT and CDR2 is SNEGSKA (reference sequence).

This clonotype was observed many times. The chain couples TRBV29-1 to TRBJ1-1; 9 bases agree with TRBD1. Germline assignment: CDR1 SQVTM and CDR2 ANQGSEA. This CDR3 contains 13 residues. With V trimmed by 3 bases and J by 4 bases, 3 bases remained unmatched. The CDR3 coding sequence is TGCAGCGTTGATGGACAGGGGTCCACTGAAGCTTTCTTT. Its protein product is CSVDGQGSTEAFF.

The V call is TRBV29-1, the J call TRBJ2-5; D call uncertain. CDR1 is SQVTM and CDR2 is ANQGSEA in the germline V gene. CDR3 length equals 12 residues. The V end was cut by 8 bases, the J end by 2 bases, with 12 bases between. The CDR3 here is CSTQTLQETQYF. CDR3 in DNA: TGCAGCACCCAGACATTGCAAGAGACCCAGTACTTC.

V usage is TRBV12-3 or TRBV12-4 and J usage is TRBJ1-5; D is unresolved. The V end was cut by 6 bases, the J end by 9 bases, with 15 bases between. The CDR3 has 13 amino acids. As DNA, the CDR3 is TGTGCCAGCAGGAGGTCCTCCGGGGTGCCCCAGCATTTT. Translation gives CASRRSSGVPQHF.

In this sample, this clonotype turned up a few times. The DNA of the CDR3 is TGTGCCAGCAGCTTAGCATGGGCACCGCAAGAGACCCAGTACTTC. Translating it yields CASSLAWAPQETQYF. The V gene is TRBV7-2, the J gene TRBJ2-5, with unresolved D. V dropped 0 bases and J dropped 2 bases, with 10 bases sitting between them. The V gene's germline CDR1 is SGHTA and CDR2 FQGNSA. CDR3 length equals 15 residues.

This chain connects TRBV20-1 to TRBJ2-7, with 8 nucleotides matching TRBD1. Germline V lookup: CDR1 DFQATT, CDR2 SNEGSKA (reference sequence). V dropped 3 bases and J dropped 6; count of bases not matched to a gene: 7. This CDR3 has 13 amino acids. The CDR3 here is CSASQDRVPEQYF. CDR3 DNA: TGCAGTGCTAGCCAGGACAGGGTCCCCGAGCAGTACTTC.

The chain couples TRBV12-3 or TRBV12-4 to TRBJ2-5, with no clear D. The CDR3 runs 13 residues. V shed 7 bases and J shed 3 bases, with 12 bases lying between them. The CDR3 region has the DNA TGTGCCAGCACCCCCAACTACGAAGAGACCCAGTACTTC. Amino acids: CASTPNYEETQYF.

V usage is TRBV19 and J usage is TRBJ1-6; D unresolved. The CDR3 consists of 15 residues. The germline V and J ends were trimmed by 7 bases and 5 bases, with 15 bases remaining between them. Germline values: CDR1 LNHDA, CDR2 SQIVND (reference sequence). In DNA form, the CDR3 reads TGTGCCAGTACCTCGGACCCTAGAGATAATTCACCCCTCCACTTT. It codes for CASTSDPRDNSPLHF.

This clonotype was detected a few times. CDR3: CSARERGLVFPETQYF. The CDR3 region has the DNA TGCAGTGCTAGAGAGCGAGGACTAGTCTTTCCAGAGACCCAGTACTTC. The chain employs TRBV20-1 and TRBJ2-5, with 7 nucleotides matching TRBD2. With 0 bases clipped from V and 4 bases from J, the junction kept 11 bases outside the gene matches. Germline loops: CDR1 DFQATT, CDR2 SNEGSKA (reference sequence). This CDR3 is built from 16 residues.

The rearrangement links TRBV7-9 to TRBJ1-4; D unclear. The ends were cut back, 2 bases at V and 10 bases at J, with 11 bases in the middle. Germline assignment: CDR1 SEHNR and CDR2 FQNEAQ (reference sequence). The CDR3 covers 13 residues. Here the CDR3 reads CASSLSGVGKLFF. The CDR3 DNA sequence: TGTGCCAGCAGCTTAAGCGGGGTTGGAAAACTGTTTTTT.

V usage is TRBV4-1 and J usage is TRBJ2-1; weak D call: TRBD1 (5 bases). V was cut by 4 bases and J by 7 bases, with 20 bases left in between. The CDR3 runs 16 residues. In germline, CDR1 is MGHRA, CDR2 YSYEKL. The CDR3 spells CASSPAGALAVNEQFF. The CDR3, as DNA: TGCGCCAGCAGCCCGGCTGGGGCCCTGGCAGTGAATGAGCAGTTCTTC.

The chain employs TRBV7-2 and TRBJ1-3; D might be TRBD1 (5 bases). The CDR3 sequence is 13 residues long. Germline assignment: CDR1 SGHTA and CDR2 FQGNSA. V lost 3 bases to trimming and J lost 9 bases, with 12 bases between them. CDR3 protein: CASSLGFQGTIYF. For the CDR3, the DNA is TGTGCCAGCAGCTTGGGGTTTCAGGGCACCATATATTTT.

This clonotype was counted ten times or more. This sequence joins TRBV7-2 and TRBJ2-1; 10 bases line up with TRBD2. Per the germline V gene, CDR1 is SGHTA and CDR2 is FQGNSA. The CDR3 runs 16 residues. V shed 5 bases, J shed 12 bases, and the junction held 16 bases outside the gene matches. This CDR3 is CASSLVAGGHGGGQFF. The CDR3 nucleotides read TGTGCCAGCAGCCTGGTAGCGGGAGGCCACGGGGGGGGGCAGTTCTTC.

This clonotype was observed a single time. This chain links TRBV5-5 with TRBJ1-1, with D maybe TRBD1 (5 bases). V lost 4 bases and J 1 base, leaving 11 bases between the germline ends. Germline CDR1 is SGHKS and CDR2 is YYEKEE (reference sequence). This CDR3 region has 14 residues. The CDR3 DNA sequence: TGTGCCAGCAGCACGGGACTGTCGAACACTGAAGCTTTCTTT. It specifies CASSTGLSNTEAFF.